This T cell receptor (beta chain) is drawn from a study of tumor and adjacent non-tumor tissue in lung cancer. Background on the study: The patients, around 11 men and roughly 5 women, were about 30 to 85 with stage I to III disease.

On this clonotype itself: Its specificity is not known. A junction end diverges from the germline sequence, so it may reflect a read error.

The template was RNA from unsorted bulk tissue. More than 3 cm separated this lung sample from the edge of the tumor. The library came from three nested PCR rounds adapted from ARM-PCR protocols. TCRdb re-called the multiplex PCR reads with MiXCR, one entry per CDR3 protein. Of 80,000 or so distinct CDR3 sequences in the sample, roughly 80% were seen once. Study results and caveats: TCR diversity was significantly greater in tumor than normal lung tissue.

The CDR3 loop spans 17 amino acids. Germline V gives CDR1 SGHAT, CDR2 FQNNGV. The chain links TRBV11-2 to TRBJ2-7; perhaps TRBD2 as D (5 bases). Sample: distant non-tumor lung tissue. This TCR came from a man between 60 and 70 years old with non-small cell lung cancer. CDR3 amino acids: CVSSRVGEAFESYEQYF. Written as DNA, the CDR3 is TGTGTCAGCAGCCGGGTGGGAGAGGCCTTCGAATCCTACGAGCAGTACTTC.